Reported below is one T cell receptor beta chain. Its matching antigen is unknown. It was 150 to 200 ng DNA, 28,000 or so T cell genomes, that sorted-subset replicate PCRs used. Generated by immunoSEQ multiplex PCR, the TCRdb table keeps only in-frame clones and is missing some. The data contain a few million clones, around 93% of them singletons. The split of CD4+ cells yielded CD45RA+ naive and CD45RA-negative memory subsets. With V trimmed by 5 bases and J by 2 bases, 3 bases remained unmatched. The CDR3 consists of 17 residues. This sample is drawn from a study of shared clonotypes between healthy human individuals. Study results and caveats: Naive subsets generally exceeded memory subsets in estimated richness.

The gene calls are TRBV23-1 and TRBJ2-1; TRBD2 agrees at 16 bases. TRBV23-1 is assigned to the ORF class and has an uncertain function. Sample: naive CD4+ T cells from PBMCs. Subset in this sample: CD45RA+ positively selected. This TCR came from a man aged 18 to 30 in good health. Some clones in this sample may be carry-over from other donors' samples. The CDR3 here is CASSYGTSGRAYNEQFF. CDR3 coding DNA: TGCGCCAGCAGTTACGGGACTAGCGGGAGGGCCTACAATGAGCAGTTCTTC.